This T cell receptor beta chain emerged from a study of OX40 agonist ivuxolimab in advanced cancers. Turning to the study itself: The patients received agonistic anti-OX40 (CD134) antibody ivuxolimab. Those treated in dose escalation had hepatocellular carcinoma, melanoma, renal cell cancer or head and neck cancer. Allowance was made for prior anti-PD-1, anti-PD-L1 or anti-CTLA-4 therapy, and 40% to 45% had some. Whole-study results and caveats: In the 0.1 to 3.0 mg/kg range, CD4+ and CD8+ blood T cells had expanded clonally by week 6.

The CDR3 totals 14 residues. Unmatched junction bases numbered 7, after V lost 5 bases and J lost 9 bases. Germline V lookup: CDR1 SGHTA, CDR2 FQGTGA. For this clone: Its specificity is not known.

Produced via immunoSEQ multiplex PCR; TCRdb's table is partial and in-frame only. The sample has 84,000 or so clones, roughly 84% seen once. The chain employs TRBV7-3 and TRBJ2-1, with 10 nucleotides matching TRBD1. Material: CD4+ or CD8+ T cells sorted from blood, obtained in a trial of the OX40 agonist ivuxolimab. The receptor comes from an adult with an advanced solid tumor such as melanoma, head and neck, liver or kidney cancer. In DNA, the CDR3 is TGTGCCAGCAGCCGGACCGGGACAGGGGTTGAGCAGTTCTTC. As protein: CASSRTGTGVEQFF.